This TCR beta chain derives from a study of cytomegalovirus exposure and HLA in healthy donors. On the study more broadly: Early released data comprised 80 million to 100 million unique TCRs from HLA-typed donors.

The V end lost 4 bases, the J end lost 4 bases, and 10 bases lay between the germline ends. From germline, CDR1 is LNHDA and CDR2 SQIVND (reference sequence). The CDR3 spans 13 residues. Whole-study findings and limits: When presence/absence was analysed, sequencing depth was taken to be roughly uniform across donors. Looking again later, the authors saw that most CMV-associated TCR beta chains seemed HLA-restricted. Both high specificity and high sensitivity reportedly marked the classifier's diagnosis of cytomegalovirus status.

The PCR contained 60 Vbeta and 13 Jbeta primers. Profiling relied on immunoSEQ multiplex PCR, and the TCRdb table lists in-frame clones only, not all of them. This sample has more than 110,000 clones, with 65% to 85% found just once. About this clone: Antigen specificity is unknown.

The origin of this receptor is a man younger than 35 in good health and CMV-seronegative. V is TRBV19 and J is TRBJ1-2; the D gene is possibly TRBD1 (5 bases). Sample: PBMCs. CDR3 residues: CASSNKGAYGYTF. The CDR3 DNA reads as TGTGCCAGTAGTAATAAAGGGGCCTATGGCTACACCTTC. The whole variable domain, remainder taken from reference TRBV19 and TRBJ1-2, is DGGITQSPKYLFRKEGQNVTLSCEQNLNHDAMYWYRQDPGQGLRLIYYSQIVNDFQKGDIAEGYSVSREKKESFPLTVTSAQKNPTAFYLCASSNKGAYGYTFGSGTRLTVV.